Listed below are T cell receptor beta chains from one sample, sequenced in a study of identical twins. From the 5' RACE reads, TCRdb called clonotypes with MiXCR, one entry per CDR3 protein. The sample yields roughly 250,000 distinct CDR3 sequences, 6% to 8.5% seen once. In addition, the sample was reused for a study of yellow fever vaccine responses in identical twins.

Sequencing input: CD8+ T cells sorted from blood. Source of these receptors: a woman aged 18-35 years in good health. Each CDR3 is given with its conserved first and last residue. The D gene is left open where the match is weak. Clone size is given for some rows only: seen once, a few or many times, or a class if the clone is expanded.

size: -
D: -
V: TRBV27
J: TRBJ2-2
CDR3: CASSLIYTGELFF
DNA: TGTGCCAGCAGTCTAATATACACCGGGGAGCTGTTTTTT

size: few
D: -
V: TRBV4-1
J: TRBJ2-6
CDR3: CASSQSGTGANVLTF
DNA: TGCGCCAGCAGCCAATCAGGGACTGGGGCCAACGTCCTGACTTTC

size: many
D: -
V: TRBV6-4
J: TRBJ2-3
CDR3: CASSDSAGSTDTQYF
DNA: TGTGCCAGCAGTGACTCGGCGGGAAGCACAGATACGCAGTATTTT

size: -
D: TRBD1
V: TRBV5-1
J: TRBJ2-3
CDR3: CASSYTTGSTDTQYF
DNA: TGCGCCAGCAGCTACACGACAGGGTCCACAGATACGCAGTATTTT

size: -
D: -
V: TRBV27
J: TRBJ2-1
CDR3: CASSRISSYNEQFF
DNA: TGTGCCAGCAGTAGGATCAGCTCCTACAATGAGCAGTTCTTC

size: few
D: -
V: TRBV7-7
J: TRBJ2-1
CDR3: CASSLGLAVGEQFF
DNA: TGTGCCAGCAGTTTGGGGCTAGCTGTCGGTGAGCAGTTCTTC

size: -
D: -
V: TRBV2
J: TRBJ2-7
CDR3: CASSEATGRKTYEQYF
DNA: TGTGCCAGCAGTGAAGCGACGGGACGGAAAACCTACGAGCAGTACTTC

size: -
D: -
V: TRBV20-1
J: TRBJ1-1
CDR3: CSARGLVSDTEAFF
DNA: TGCAGTGCTAGAGGTCTGGTCAGCGACACTGAAGCTTTCTTT

size: few
D: TRBD2
V: TRBV27
J: TRBJ2-7
CDR3: CASSPGLAGVVHEQYF
DNA: TGTGCCAGCAGTCCGGGACTAGCGGGAGTCGTCCACGAGCAGTACTTC

size: -
D: TRBD2
V: TRBV6-2/TRBV6-3
J: TRBJ2-1
CDR3: CASSYRGTSGGDEQFF
DNA: TGTGCCAGCAGTTACAGGGGGACTAGCGGGGGTGATGAGCAGTTCTTC

size: -
D: -
V: TRBV29-1
J: TRBJ2-1
CDR3: CSVEDIMVEQFF
DNA: TGCAGCGTTGAAGATATTATGGTTGAGCAGTTCTTC

size: many
D: -
V: TRBV27
J: TRBJ1-6
CDR3: CASSSGYNSPLHF
DNA: TGTGCCAGCAGTTCAGGGTATAATTCACCCCTCCACTTT

size: medium-sized
D: -
V: TRBV24-1
J: TRBJ2-1
CDR3: CATSIGGSYNEQFF
DNA: TGTGCCACCAGTATTGGCGGGTCTTACAATGAGCAGTTCTTC

size: -
D: TRBD2
V: TRBV18
J: TRBJ2-5
CDR3: CASSPRLGAGGRETQYF
DNA: TGTGCCAGCTCACCACGTCTCGGAGCGGGGGGGCGTGAGACCCAGTACTTC

size: few
D: TRBD2
V: TRBV5-6
J: TRBJ2-7
CDR3: CASSLSTQAGAMVYEQYF
DNA: TGTGCCAGCAGCTTGTCAACCCAAGCGGGGGCGATGGTCTACGAGCAGTACTTC

size: many
D: TRBD2
V: TRBV4-1
J: TRBJ2-1
CDR3: CASSQDDTGLHNEQFF
DNA: TGCGCCAGCAGCCAAGATGATACGGGACTACACAATGAGCAGTTCTTC

size: -
D: TRBD2
V: TRBV20-1
J: TRBJ2-7
CDR3: CSAISGRADVDEQYF
DNA: TGCAGTGCTATTAGCGGGAGGGCCGATGTGGACGAGCAGTACTTC

size: -
D: -
V: TRBV9
J: TRBJ1-2
CDR3: CASGSTVNYGYTF
DNA: TGTGCCAGCGGGTCCACAGTAAACTATGGCTACACCTTC

size: many
D: -
V: TRBV7-9
J: TRBJ2-7
CDR3: CASSSDYEKDEQYF
DNA: TGTGCCAGCAGCTCCGACTACGAAAAGGACGAGCAGTACTTC

size: -
D: -
V: TRBV6-2/TRBV6-3
J: TRBJ1-1
CDR3: CASSYLGLGTEAFF
DNA: TGTGCCAGCAGTTACCTAGGGCTGGGGACTGAAGCTTTCTTT

size: many
D: TRBD1
V: TRBV7-4
J: TRBJ1-2
CDR3: CASRTQGDPYGYTF
DNA: TGTGCCAGCAGAACTCAGGGGGACCCCTATGGCTACACCTTC

size: few
D: -
V: TRBV18
J: TRBJ2-4
CDR3: CASSPVGSLAKNIQYF
DNA: TGTGCCAGCTCACCAGTGGGGTCCCTAGCCAAAAACATTCAGTACTTC

size: few
D: TRBD1
V: TRBV28
J: TRBJ2-7
CDR3: CASSFGQGADYEQYF
DNA: TGTGCCAGCAGTTTCGGGCAGGGGGCGGACTACGAGCAGTACTTC

size: -
D: TRBD1
V: TRBV27
J: TRBJ2-2
CDR3: CASSPTRGRDTGELFF
DNA: TGTGCCAGCAGTCCCACGAGGGGGCGCGATACCGGGGAGCTGTTTTTT

size: -
D: -
V: TRBV20-1
J: TRBJ2-1
CDR3: CSARDDRDNEQFF
DNA: TGCAGTGCTAGAGATGACAGAGACAATGAGCAGTTCTTC

size: -
D: -
V: TRBV9
J: TRBJ1-1
CDR3: CASSEGGDNTEAFF
DNA: TGTGCCAGCAGCGAGGGGGGCGACAACACTGAAGCTTTCTTT

size: many
D: -
V: TRBV29-1
J: TRBJ1-2
CDR3: CSVDGQNYYGYTF
DNA: TGCAGCGTTGATGGGCAGAACTACTATGGCTACACCTTC

size: -
D: -
V: TRBV6-5
J: TRBJ2-2
CDR3: CASSYQFGPENTGELFF
DNA: TGTGCCAGCAGTTACCAATTTGGGCCCGAGAACACCGGGGAGCTGTTTTTT

size: many
D: TRBD2
V: TRBV29-1
J: TRBJ2-7
CDR3: CSALRGVSYEQYF
DNA: TGCAGCGCCTTACGGGGGGTATCCTACGAGCAGTACTTC

size: few
D: -
V: TRBV28
J: TRBJ2-7
CDR3: CASSLGRTTYEQYF
DNA: TGTGCCAGCAGTTTGGGGAGGACAACCTACGAGCAGTACTTC

size: many
D: -
V: TRBV7-3
J: TRBJ2-3
CDR3: CASSLIAGRITDTQYF
DNA: TGTGCCAGCAGCTTAATAGCAGGAAGAATCACAGATACGCAGTATTTT

size: -
D: -
V: TRBV2
J: TRBJ2-7
CDR3: CASSEIVSYEQYF
DNA: TGTGCCAGCAGTGAAATAGTTTCCTACGAGCAGTACTTC

size: many
D: -
V: TRBV6-2/TRBV6-3
J: TRBJ2-1
CDR3: CASSYSLVGRGFSSYNEQFF
DNA: TGTGCCAGCAGTTACTCCCTGGTGGGCAGGGGCTTCAGCTCCTACAATGAGCAGTTCTTC

size: many
D: -
V: TRBV2
J: TRBJ2-5
CDR3: CASIQGLETQYF
DNA: TGTGCCAGCATACAGGGCTTAGAGACCCAGTACTTC

size: few
D: TRBD2
V: TRBV12-5
J: TRBJ2-2
CDR3: CASGLAPGGGFKLYTGELFF
DNA: TGTGCTAGTGGTTTGGCCCCTGGCGGGGGGTTTAAGCTTTACACCGGGGAGCTGTTTTTT

size: few
D: TRBD2
V: TRBV9
J: TRBJ2-1
CDR3: CASSVEGSGSSYNEQFF
DNA: TGTGCCAGCAGCGTAGAGGGTAGCGGGAGCTCCTACAATGAGCAGTTCTTC

size: -
D: -
V: TRBV6-1
J: TRBJ1-4
CDR3: CASSENFGQLVEKLFF
DNA: TGTGCCAGCAGCGAAAATTTTGGGCAGCTTGTTGAAAAACTGTTTTTT

size: few
D: -
V: TRBV4-1
J: TRBJ2-7
CDR3: CASTPSWGPYEQYF
DNA: TGCGCCAGCACTCCCTCCTGGGGTCCCTACGAGCAGTACTTC

size: many
D: TRBD2
V: TRBV5-1
J: TRBJ2-1
CDR3: CASSSTSGSGYEQFF
DNA: TGCGCCAGCAGCTCGACTAGCGGGAGTGGGTATGAGCAGTTCTTC

size: -
D: -
V: TRBV9
J: TRBJ1-1
CDR3: CASSPHRVNTEAFF
DNA: TGTGCCAGCAGCCCTCACAGGGTGAACACTGAAGCTTTCTTT

size: few
D: -
V: TRBV7-9
J: TRBJ1-1
CDR3: CASSLGGEVVTEAFF
DNA: TGTGCCAGCAGCTTAGGGGGGGAGGTGGTTACTGAAGCTTTCTTT

size: few
D: -
V: TRBV2
J: TRBJ2-2
CDR3: CASSEGTLNTGELFF
DNA: TGTGCCAGCAGTGAGGGGACATTGAACACCGGGGAGCTGTTTTTT

size: few
D: -
V: TRBV12-3/TRBV12-4
J: TRBJ1-1
CDR3: CASSPRPGTEAFF
DNA: TGTGCCAGCAGTCCCAGGCCCGGGACTGAAGCTTTCTTT